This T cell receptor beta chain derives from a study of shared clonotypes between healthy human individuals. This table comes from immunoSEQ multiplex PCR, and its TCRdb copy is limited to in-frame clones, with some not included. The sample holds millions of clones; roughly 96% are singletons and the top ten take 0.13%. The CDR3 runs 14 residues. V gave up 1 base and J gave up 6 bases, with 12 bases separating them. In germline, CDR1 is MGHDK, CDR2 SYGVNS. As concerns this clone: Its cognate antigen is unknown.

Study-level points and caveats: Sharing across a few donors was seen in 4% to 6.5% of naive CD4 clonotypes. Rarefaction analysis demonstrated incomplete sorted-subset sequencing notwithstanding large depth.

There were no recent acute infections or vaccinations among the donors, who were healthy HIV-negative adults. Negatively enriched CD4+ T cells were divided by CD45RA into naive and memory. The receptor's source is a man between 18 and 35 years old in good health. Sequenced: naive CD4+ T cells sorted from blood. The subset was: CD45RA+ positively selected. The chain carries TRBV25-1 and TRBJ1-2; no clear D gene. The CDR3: CASSESPLQDGYTF. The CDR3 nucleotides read TGTGCCAGCAGTGAATCCCCTCTCCAGGATGGCTACACCTTC.